The present entry profiles one T cell receptor (delta chain) with its context. As yet, its antigen is unknown. Germline assignment: CDR1 TSWWSYY and CDR2 QGS. The CDR3 spans 17 residues. Trimming cost V 2 bases and J 8 bases, with 24 bases left between them. Between roughly 97% and 99.6% of sorted thymocytes were Vdelta1+. This sample was taken from a study of Vδ1+ human thymocytes. Study-wide results and limits: Highly polyclonal TRG and TRD repertoires with Gaussian CDR3 length distributions appeared in thymus. Unexpected Vdelta2 sequences could cause misinterpretation of bulk repertoire data. Donors shared many TRG clonotypes but few TRD clonotypes. Thymic delta-chain repertoires held 15% to 20% Vdelta2 sequences and few Vdelta3, despite high sort purity.

The template was reverse-transcribed extracted RNA. CDR3 amplicons came from multiplex PCR with pooled V-gene forward and constant-region reverse primers. TCRdb reapplied CATT to the multiplex PCR reads. This table has about 58,000 delta-chain clones, around 16% appearing once. The J gene is TRDJ1, the V gene TRDV1; either TRDD2 or TRDD3 may supply D (8 bases each). The sequence derives from a girl under three years old who had congenital heart surgery. The sample comprised Vdelta1+ gamma-delta thymocytes from the thymus. Described subset: FACS-sorted CD3+ TCRalphabeta- TCRVdelta1+ TCRVdelta2- thymocytes. The CDR3: CALGEGFLRGITGKLIF. In DNA, the CDR3 is TGTGCTCTTGGGGAAGGCTTCCTACGGGGGATAACTGGGAAACTCATCTTT.